These 30 T cell receptor beta chains came from one sample sequenced in a study of T cell changes during pregnancy in multiple sclerosis. Clones were read by immunoSEQ multiplex PCR, and TCRdb kept only the in-frame ones, dropping some. This sample carries tens of thousands of clones, around 93% of them seen once, and the ten largest clones take around 0.41%. Here the sequenced sample was CD4+ T cells from peripheral blood mononuclear cells, taken in the second trimester of pregnancy. All receptors come from a female donor with multiple sclerosis, enrolled in a pregnancy study.

The rearrangement joins TRBV19 to TRBJ1-3; unclear D gene. The V end was cut by 3 bases, the J end by 4 bases, with 10 bases between. The germline V gene encodes CDR1 LNHDA and CDR2 SQIVND (reference sequence). The CDR3 has 14 amino acids. For the CDR3, the DNA is TGTGCCAGTAGTATTGCGGGAGGCGGAAACACCATATATTTT. It is translated as CASSIAGGGNTIYF.

V is TRBV7-3 and J is TRBJ2-7, with 8 bases aligning to TRBD2. J lost 7 bases, V lost 5 bases, and 10 bases had no gene match. There are 14 residues in the CDR3. Germline values: CDR1 SGHTA, CDR2 FQGTGA. The DNA for the CDR3 is TGTGCCAGCAGCCCCGGGACTAGTAGGGGTGAGCAGTACTTC. It codes for CASSPGTSRGEQYF.

The chain's CDR3 is CASSFSDSTEAFF. The CDR3, as DNA: TGTGCCAGCAGCTTTTCGGACAGCACTGAAGCTTTCTTT. V gene TRBV7-2 combines with J gene TRBJ1-1; D may be TRBD1 (6 bases). Trimming left V 3 bases short and J 4 bases short, with 9 bases between. The length of the CDR3 is 13 residues. Germline V lookup: CDR1 SGHTA, CDR2 FQGNSA.

This sequence joins TRBV7-9 and TRBJ2-3; tentatively, D is TRBD2 (8 bases). The CDR3 is 15 residues long. Trimming stripped 2 bases from V and 4 bases from J, with 13 bases between. Per the germline V gene, CDR1 is SEHNR and CDR2 is FQNEAQ (reference sequence). DNA of the CDR3: TGTGCCAGCAGCTTACACGGGAGGGGGCCAGATACGCAGTATTTT. Its translation: CASSLHGRGPDTQYF. The entire variable domain, with the rest obtained from reference TRBV7-9 and TRBJ2-3, is as follows: DTGVSQNPRHKITKRGQNVTFRCDPISEHNRLYWYRQTLGQGPEFLTYFQNEAQLEKSRLLSDRFSAERPKGSFSTLEIQRTEQGDSAMYLCASSLHGRGPDTQYFGPGTRLTVL.

This clone came up once. This chain connects TRBV4-1 to TRBJ2-3; 7 bases match TRBD2. Germline CDR1 MGHRA, CDR2 YSYEKL. This CDR3 contains 15 residues. V lost 3 bases to trimming and J lost 1 base; unmatched junction nucleotides: 4. The CDR3 here is CASSHSAGRTDTQYF. In nucleotides, the CDR3 is TGCGCCAGCAGCCACTCAGCGGGGCGCACAGATACGCAGTATTTT.

This chain uses TRBV7-6 with TRBJ2-3; TRBD2 agrees at 7 bases. The V segment lost 5 bases and the J segment 4 bases; nucleotides outside the gene matches: 6. The CDR3 covers 14 residues. Germline CDR1 is SGHVS and CDR2 is FNYEAQ. CDR3 loop: CASSKAGRADTQYF. The CDR3, as DNA: TGTGCCAGCAGCAAAGCGGGAAGGGCAGATACGCAGTATTTT. The full variable domain, its missing parts supplied by reference TRBV7-6 and TRBJ2-3, is GAGVSQSPRYKVTKRGQDVALRCDPISGHVSLYWYRQALGQGPEFLTYFNYEAQQDKSGLPNDRFSAERPEGSISTLTIQRTEQRDSAMYRCASSKAGRADTQYFGPGTRLTVL.

This sequence joins TRBV4-1 and TRBJ2-3, with D uncertain. CDR1 is MGHRA, CDR2 YSYEKL, per germline. The CDR3 length is 13 residues. Trimming removed 0 bases at V and 8 bases at J, with 9 bases between. The CDR3 region is CASSQDQARTQYF. The DNA of the CDR3 is TGCGCCAGCAGCCAAGATCAGGCTCGTACGCAGTATTTT.

The chain uses TRBV7-4 and TRBJ2-7; D gene ambiguous. V dropped 5 bases and J dropped 3 bases, with 14 bases sitting between them. The CDR3 runs 14 residues. Germline assignment: CDR1 SGHVT and CDR2 SQSDAQ. The CDR3 DNA follows: TGTGCCAGCAGCGCTCTGACACGAGACTACGAGCAGTACTTC. This gives the protein CASSALTRDYEQYF.

The chain recombines TRBV9 with TRBJ1-3, with TRBD1 matching 7 bases. CDR3 length equals 17 residues. Germline V lookup: CDR1 SGDLS, CDR2 YYNGEE. The V gene end was trimmed by 4 bases and the J gene end by 0 bases; junction bases not matched to a gene: 10. CDR3 DNA: TGTGCCAGCAGCCCATCCAGGACAGGCATCTCTGGAAACACCATATATTTT. Amino acids: CASSPSRTGISGNTIYF.

This chain connects TRBV5-6 to TRBJ2-7, with 10 bases matching TRBD1. The CDR3 spans 14 residues. From germline, CDR1 is SGHDT and CDR2 YYEEEE. The trim removed 6 bases at V and 7 bases at J, leaving 10 bases unmatched. CDR3 region: CASTYLDRGGEQYF. The CDR3 DNA sequence: TGTGCCAGCACCTACCTGGACAGGGGGGGAGAGCAGTACTTC.

This clone was recorded once. The genes are TRBV18 and TRBJ2-5; 7 bases agree with TRBD1. This CDR3 contains 14 residues. V dropped 4 bases and J dropped 4; count of bases not matched to a gene: 6. Germline V gene sequence: CDR1 KGHSH, CDR2 LQKENI. The CDR3 reads CASSLQTGSETQYF. In nucleotides, the CDR3 is TGTGCCAGCTCACTCCAGACAGGGTCAGAGACCCAGTACTTC.

This clone was detected only once. This specimen includes other DNA sequences encoding the same CDR3. V is TRBV5-1 and J is TRBJ2-3, with 9 bases fitting TRBD2. Germline V gene sequence: CDR1 SGHRS, CDR2 YFSETQ. The CDR3 spans 15 residues. V shed 3 bases, J shed 0 bases, and the junction held 2 bases outside the gene matches. Here the CDR3 DNA reads TGCGCCAGCAGCTCGGGACTAGCTAGCACAGATACGCAGTATTTT. It specifies CASSSGLASTDTQYF.

This clone was recorded once. This chain uses TRBV6-6 with TRBJ1-2, with D perhaps TRBD1 (5 bases). The CDR3 consists of 13 residues. V was pared by 6 bases and J by 2 bases, with 10 bases between. Germline CDR1 is MNHNY and CDR2 is SVGAGI (reference sequence). The CDR3 loop reads CASSRQTNYGYTF. DNA for the CDR3: TGTGCCAGCAGCCGACAGACCAACTATGGCTACACCTTC.

The chain couples TRBV7-8 to TRBJ1-5; TRBD1 matches 9 bases. V gave up 4 bases and J gave up 6 bases; unmatched junction bases: 7. CDR3 size: 15 residues. Looked up from germline, CDR1 is SGHVS and CDR2 is FQNEAQ. DNA for the CDR3: TGTGCCAGCAGCTCACAGGGGGCAGAGGTTCAGCCCCAGCATTTT. Amino acids: CASSSQGAEVQPQHF. The full variable domain, its missing parts supplied by reference TRBV7-8 and TRBJ1-5, is GAGVSQSPRYKVAKRGQDVALRCDPISGHVSLFWYQQALGQGPEFLTYFQNEAQLDKSGLPSDRFFAERPEGSVSTLKIQRTQQEDSAVYLCASSSQGAEVQPQHFGDGTRLSIL.

The J gene is TRBJ1-2, the V gene TRBV28, with D maybe TRBD1 (6 bases). CDR3 length: 13 residues. Per germline, CDR1 MDHEN and CDR2 SYDVKM. With 6 bases removed from V and 1 base from J, the gap between germline ends came to 9 bases. The CDR3 region has the DNA TGTGCCAGCAGAAGGGACATTAACTATGGCTACACCTTC. The encoded protein is CASRRDINYGYTF.

This clone was detected only once. The J gene is TRBJ2-2, the V gene TRBV5-8; D is unclear. Trimming cost V 0 bases and J 2 bases, with 11 bases left between them. The CDR3 contains 16 residues. Germline-derived CDR1 and CDR2 are SGHTS and YDEGEE. As DNA, the CDR3 is TGTGCCAGCAGCTTGGCTTGGGTAGCCAACACCGGGGAGCTGTTTTTT. It encodes CASSLAWVANTGELFF.

The chain recombines TRBV6-1 with TRBJ1-5; possibly TRBD1 for D (6 bases). V lost 5 bases and J 7 bases, leaving 15 bases between the germline ends. Germline V gene data show CDR1 as MNHNS and CDR2 as SASEGT. The CDR3 loop spans 14 amino acids. CDR3 amino acids: CASSIRPGDQPQHF. DNA of the CDR3: TGTGCCAGCAGTATCCGGCCAGGGGACCAGCCCCAGCATTTT.

The chain links TRBV9 to TRBJ2-7, with 7 bases matching TRBD2. CDR3 size: 14 residues. Per germline, CDR1 SGDLS and CDR2 YYNGEE. J was trimmed by 2 bases and V by 4 bases; bases with no gene match: 6. CDR3 protein: CASSTSGTTYEQYF. CDR3 nucleotides: TGTGCCAGCAGCACCTCCGGGACTACCTACGAGCAGTACTTC. Variable domain in full (rest from reference TRBV9 and TRBJ2-7): DSGVTQTPKHLITATGQRVTLRCSPRSGDLSVYWYQQSLDQGLQFLIQYYNGEERAKGNILERFSAQQFPDLHSELNLSSLELGDSALYFCASSTSGTTYEQYFGPGTRLTVT.

The chain employs TRBV15 and TRBJ2-3; D gene uncertain. V lost 3 bases and J 4 bases, leaving 8 bases between the germline ends. The germline CDR1 and CDR2 sequences are LNHNV and YYDKDF (reference sequence). There are 13 residues in the CDR3. CDR3 DNA sequence: TGTGCCACCAGCAGGTTGGCCGCAGATACGCAGTATTTT. This gives the protein CATSRLAADTQYF.

V gene TRBV5-1 combines with J gene TRBJ2-7; 8 bases agree with TRBD2. Germline V gives CDR1 SGHRS, CDR2 YFSETQ. Trimming took 0 bases from V and 4 from J; bases not matched to a gene: 6. This CDR3 comprises 15 residues. CDR3 in amino acids: CASSLDALAGYEQYF. The CDR3, as DNA: TGCGCCAGCAGCTTGGATGCCCTAGCGGGTTACGAGCAGTACTTC.

The chain couples TRBV4-1 to TRBJ2-5; D ambiguous. This CDR3 spans 13 amino acids. V shed 0 bases and J shed 9 bases, with 11 bases lying between them. Looked up from germline, CDR1 is MGHRA and CDR2 is YSYEKL. This CDR3 reads CASSQDSVLAQYF. CDR3 in DNA: TGCGCCAGCAGCCAAGACTCGGTCCTTGCCCAGTACTTC.

The V and J genes are TRBV9 and TRBJ2-2; possible D gene TRBD1, 6 bases. The CDR3 sequence is 16 residues long. Germline CDR1 SGDLS, CDR2 YYNGEE. With 0 bases removed from V and 4 bases from J, the gap between germline ends came to 13 bases. CDR3: CASSVAWGLGTGELFF. The CDR3 nucleotides read TGTGCCAGCAGCGTAGCTTGGGGGCTCGGCACCGGGGAGCTGTTTTTT.

The gene calls are TRBV10-3 and TRBJ2-7; TRBD1 matches at 11 bases. After removal of 4 bases from V and 1 base from J, the junction contained 3 bases not matched to a gene. Germline values: CDR1 ENHRY, CDR2 SYGVKD. The length of the CDR3 is 15 residues. The DNA for the CDR3 is TGTGCCATCAGTGTAGGGACAGGGGGGTCCTACGAGCAGTACTTC. Protein sequence: CAISVGTGGSYEQYF.

The V and J genes are TRBV4-1 and TRBJ2-1; no clear D. V was pared by 3 bases and J by 4 bases, with 16 bases between. The CDR3 extends over 16 amino acids. Germline V gene lookup returns CDR1 MGHRA and CDR2 YSYEKL. The CDR3 reads CASSHDLPDKYNEQFF. The CDR3 DNA is TGCGCCAGCAGCCATGACCTGCCCGACAAGTACAATGAGCAGTTCTTC.

The rearrangement uses TRBV5-1 and TRBJ1-2; TRBD1 matches 9 bases. Germline CDR1 SGHRS, CDR2 YFSETQ. The J segment lost 6 bases and the V segment lost 0 bases, leaving 6 bases of the junction unmatched. The CDR3 runs to 15 residues. The CDR3 DNA follows: TGCGCCAGCAGCTTGGGTTATGGACAGGGGAATGGCTACACCTTC. Its translation is CASSLGYGQGNGYTF.

The chain couples TRBV19 to TRBJ2-7; TRBD1 matches at 9 bases. The CDR3 extends over 14 amino acids. Germline-derived CDR1 and CDR2 are LNHDA and SQIVND (reference sequence). Trimming at V came to 7 bases and at J to 0 bases, leaving 4 bases not matched to a gene. CDR3 in amino acids: CASMGQGFSYEQYF. In DNA, the CDR3 is TGTGCCAGTATGGGACAGGGTTTCTCCTACGAGCAGTACTTC.

The CDR3, as DNA: TGTGCCAGCAGTTTATTGAGCGCGGGGGGACGCCAGCCCCAGCATTTT. It is translated as CASSLLSAGGRQPQHF. The chain carries TRBV28 and TRBJ1-5; D is possibly TRBD1 (5 bases). CDR3 length equals 16 residues. Germline V gene sequence: CDR1 MDHEN, CDR2 SYDVKM. Trimming left V 1 base short and J 7 bases short, with 17 bases between.

The V call is TRBV9, the J call TRBJ2-2; 11 nucleotides align to TRBD2. CDR1 is SGDLS and CDR2 is YYNGEE in the germline V gene. This CDR3 is 16 amino acids long. V was clipped by 4 bases and J by 7 bases; unmatched bases: 9. CDR3 sequence reads: CASSFVAGGPRGELFF. The CDR3 bases are TGTGCCAGCAGCTTTGTAGCGGGAGGGCCGCGCGGGGAGCTGTTTTTT.

V and J are TRBV4-1 and TRBJ2-7; D call uncertain. CDR1 MGHRA and CDR2 YSYEKL come from the germline V gene. Trimming removed 4 bases at V and 3 bases at J, with 10 bases between. The CDR3 extends over 13 amino acids. The CDR3 region is CASSLAVGYEQYF. The CDR3 coding sequence is TGCGCCAGCAGCCTCGCCGTCGGCTACGAGCAGTACTTC.

V is TRBV15 and J is TRBJ2-2, with D perhaps matching TRBD1 (7 bases). The CDR3 length is 14 residues. Per the germline V gene, CDR1 is LNHNV and CDR2 is YYDKDF (reference sequence). The ends were cut back, 4 bases at V and 7 bases at J, with 13 bases in the middle. The CDR3 is CATSINRGGGELFF. CDR3 DNA: TGTGCCACCAGCATCAACAGGGGAGGCGGGGAGCTGTTTTTT.